This T cell receptor (beta chain) was identified in a study of blood T cell repertoires in COVID-19. TCRdb keeps only in-frame clones here, not all; method: immunoSEQ multiplex PCR. The profile shows hundreds of thousands of clones, 70% to 90% of them singletons. Those enrolled, adults aged roughly 18 to 90 years, came from roughly 23 US areas. This CDR3 comprises 14 residues. The germline V gene has CDR1 SGHRS and CDR2 YFSETQ. V was cut by 0 bases and J by 3 bases, with 9 bases left in between. The gene calls are TRBV5-1 and TRBJ1-1; D not resolved. The clonotype was recovered from a man in his forties who had recovered from COVID-19. The sequencing input was PBMCs or T cells enriched from blood (not recorded which). The CDR3 loop reads CASSLVRGDTEAFF. The CDR3 DNA sequence: TGCGCCAGCAGCTTGGTCCGCGGGGACACTGAAGCTTTCTTT.